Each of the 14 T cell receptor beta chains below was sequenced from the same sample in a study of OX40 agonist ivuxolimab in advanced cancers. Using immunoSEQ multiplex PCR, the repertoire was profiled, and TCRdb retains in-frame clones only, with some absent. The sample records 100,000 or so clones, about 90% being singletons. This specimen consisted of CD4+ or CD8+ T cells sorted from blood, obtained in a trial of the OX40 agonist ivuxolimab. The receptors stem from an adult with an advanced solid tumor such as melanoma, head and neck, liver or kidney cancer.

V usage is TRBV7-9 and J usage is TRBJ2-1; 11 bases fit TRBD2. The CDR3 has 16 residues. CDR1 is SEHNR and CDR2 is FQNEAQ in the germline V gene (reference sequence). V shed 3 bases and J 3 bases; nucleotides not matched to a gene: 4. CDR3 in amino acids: CASSFPGTSGYNEQFF. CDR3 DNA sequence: TGTGCCAGCAGCTTTCCCGGGACTAGCGGCTACAATGAGCAGTTCTTC.

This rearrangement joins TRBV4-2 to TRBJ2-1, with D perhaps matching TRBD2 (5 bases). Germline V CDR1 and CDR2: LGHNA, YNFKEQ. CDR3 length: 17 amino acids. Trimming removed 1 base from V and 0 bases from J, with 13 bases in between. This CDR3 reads CASSQVEEGYSYNEQFF. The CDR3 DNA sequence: TGTGCCAGCAGCCAAGTCGAAGAGGGATACTCCTACAATGAGCAGTTCTTC.

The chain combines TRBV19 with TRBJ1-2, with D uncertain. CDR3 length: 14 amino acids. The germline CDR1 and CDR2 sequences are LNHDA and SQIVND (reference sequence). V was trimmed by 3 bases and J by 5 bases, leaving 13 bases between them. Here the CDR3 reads CASSIPLLEYGYTF. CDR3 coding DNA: TGTGCCAGTAGTATTCCCCTGCTGGAGTATGGCTACACCTTC. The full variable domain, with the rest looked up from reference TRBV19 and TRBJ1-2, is DGGITQSPKYLFRKEGQNVTLSCEQNLNHDAMYWYRQDPGQGLRLIYYSQIVNDFQKGDIAEGYSVSREKKESFPLTVTSAQKNPTAFYLCASSIPLLEYGYTFGSGTRLTVV.

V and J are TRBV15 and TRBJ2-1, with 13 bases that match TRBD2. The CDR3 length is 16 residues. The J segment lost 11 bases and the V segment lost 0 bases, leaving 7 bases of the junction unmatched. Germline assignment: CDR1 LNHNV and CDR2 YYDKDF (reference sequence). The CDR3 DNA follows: TGTGCCACCAGCAGAGATGACAGGGGACTAGCGGGGAAGCAGTTCTTC. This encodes CATSRDDRGLAGKQFF.

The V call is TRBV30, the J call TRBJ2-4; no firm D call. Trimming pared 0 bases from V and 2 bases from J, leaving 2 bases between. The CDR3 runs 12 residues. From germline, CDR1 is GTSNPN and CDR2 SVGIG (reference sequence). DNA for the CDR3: TGTGCCTGGAGTGTGTCCAAAAACATTCAGTACTTC. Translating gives CAWSVSKNIQYF.

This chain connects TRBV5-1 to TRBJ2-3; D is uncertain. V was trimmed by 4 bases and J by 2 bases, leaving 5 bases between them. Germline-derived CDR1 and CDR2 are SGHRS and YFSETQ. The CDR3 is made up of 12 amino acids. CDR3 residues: CASSRNTDTQYF. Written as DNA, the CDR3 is TGCGCCAGCAGCCGGAACACAGATACGCAGTATTTT.

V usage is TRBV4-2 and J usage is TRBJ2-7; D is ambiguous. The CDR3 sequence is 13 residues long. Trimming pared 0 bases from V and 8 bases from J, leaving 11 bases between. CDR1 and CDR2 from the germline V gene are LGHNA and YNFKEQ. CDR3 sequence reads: CASSQDYSTKQYF. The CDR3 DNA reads TGTGCCAGCAGCCAAGACTATTCTACGAAGCAGTACTTC.

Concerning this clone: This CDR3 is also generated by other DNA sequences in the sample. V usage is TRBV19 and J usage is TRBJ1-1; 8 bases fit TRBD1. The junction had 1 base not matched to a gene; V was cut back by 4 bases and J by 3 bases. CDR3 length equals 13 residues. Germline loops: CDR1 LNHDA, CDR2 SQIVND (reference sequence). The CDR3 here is CASSTTGDTEAFF. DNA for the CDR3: TGTGCCAGTAGTACGACAGGGGACACTGAAGCTTTCTTT.

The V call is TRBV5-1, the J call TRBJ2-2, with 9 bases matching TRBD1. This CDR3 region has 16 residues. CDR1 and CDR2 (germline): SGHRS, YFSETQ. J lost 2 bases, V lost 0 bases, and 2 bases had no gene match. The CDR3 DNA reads TGCGCCAGCAGCTTGGGACAGGGGGGAAACACCGGGGAGCTGTTTTTT. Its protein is CASSLGQGGNTGELFF.

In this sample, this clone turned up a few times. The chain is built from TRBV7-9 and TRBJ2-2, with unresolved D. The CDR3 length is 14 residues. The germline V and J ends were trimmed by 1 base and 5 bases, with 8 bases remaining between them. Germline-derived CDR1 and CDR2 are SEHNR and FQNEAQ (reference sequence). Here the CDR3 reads CASSLGSMTGELFF. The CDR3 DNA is TGTGCCAGCAGCTTAGGGTCTATGACCGGGGAGCTGTTTTTT.

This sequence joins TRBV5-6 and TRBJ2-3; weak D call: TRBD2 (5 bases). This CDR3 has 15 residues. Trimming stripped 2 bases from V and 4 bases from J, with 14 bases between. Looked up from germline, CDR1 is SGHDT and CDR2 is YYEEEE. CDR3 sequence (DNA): TGTGCCAGCAGCTTCCCCACTAGTAGCCCAGATACGCAGTATTTT. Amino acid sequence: CASSFPTSSPDTQYF.

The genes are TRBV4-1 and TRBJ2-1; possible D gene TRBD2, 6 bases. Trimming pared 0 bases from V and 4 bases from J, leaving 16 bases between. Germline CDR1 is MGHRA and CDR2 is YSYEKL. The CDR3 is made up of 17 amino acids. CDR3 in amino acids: CASSQDSGLAYYNEQFF. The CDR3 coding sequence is TGCGCCAGCAGCCAAGATTCGGGACTTGCCTATTACAATGAGCAGTTCTTC.

CDR3 DNA sequence: TGTGCCATCAGTGAGCCAGGGACTAGCGGGGGCTACGAGCAGTACTTC. Translating gives CAISEPGTSGGYEQYF. The chain is built from TRBV10-3 and TRBJ2-7; 14 bases are a match to TRBD2. Germline V gene lookup returns CDR1 ENHRY and CDR2 SYGVKD. This CDR3 region has 16 residues. V lost 2 bases to trimming and J lost 3 bases; unmatched junction nucleotides: 3.

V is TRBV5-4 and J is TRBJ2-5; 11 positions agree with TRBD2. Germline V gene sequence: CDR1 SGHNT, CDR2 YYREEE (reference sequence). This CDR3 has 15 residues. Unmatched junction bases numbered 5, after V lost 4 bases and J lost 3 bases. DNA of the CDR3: TGTGCCAGCAGCCAGACTAGCGGGATAAAAGAGACCCAGTACTTC. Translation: CASSQTSGIKETQYF.